This record concerns one T cell receptor beta chain sequence. Antigen specificity is unknown. V lost 3 bases to trimming and J lost 0 bases; unmatched junction nucleotides: 3. The CDR3 has 15 amino acids. The sample is drawn from a study of response to subunit inactivated influenza vaccine. The study, taken as a whole, reports: The study's authors posited that every seasonal influenza vaccination enlists few new T cells.

One entry per CDR3 protein, called by TCRdb with MiXCR from the RT-PCR reads. The sample lists under 550,000 distinct CDR3 sequences; about 7.2% were seen once. The chain uses TRBV12-3 or TRBV12-4 and TRBJ2-3; TRBD2 agrees at 7 bases. The sequences come from PBMCs from blood, collected around 25 months after vaccination. The TCR originated in a man between 45 and 75 years old who received an inactivated influenza vaccine. CDR3 amino acids: CASSFPGLSTDTQYF. The CDR3, as DNA: TGTGCCAGCAGTTTTCCGGGACTAAGCACAGATACGCAGTATTTT.